This entry concerns a single T cell receptor beta chain. A read error may account for a junction end that differs from germline. Original handling: Estimation of nucleated cell counts relied on the amplification of reference gene primers. Libraries were prepared by immunoSEQ multiplex PCR; TCRdb keeps only in-frame clonotypes and omits some of them. The V and J calls and the clone size are those of that table, but D and trimming were determined from the DNA. The sample has around 100,000 clones, about 90% seen once. This specimen belongs to a study of blood T cell repertoires in COVID-19. About the research overall: The United States, Italy and Spain were the sources of the acute and convalescent COVID-19 samples. The cDNA or gDNA used as material had been derived from T cells, B-cell-depleted T cells, or PBMCs.

The source of this sequence is a woman in her forties or fifties with acute or convalescent COVID-19. The sequenced sample was peripheral blood.

Written as DNA, the CDR3 is TGTGCCAGTAGCATAGCGGGAGGGCCCTACGAGCAGTACTTC. This codes for CASSIAGGPYEQYF. The chain links TRBV19 to TRBJ2-7, with TRBD2 identical over 11 bases. Germline V CDR1 and CDR2: LNHDA, SQIVND (reference sequence). This CDR3 spans 14 amino acids.